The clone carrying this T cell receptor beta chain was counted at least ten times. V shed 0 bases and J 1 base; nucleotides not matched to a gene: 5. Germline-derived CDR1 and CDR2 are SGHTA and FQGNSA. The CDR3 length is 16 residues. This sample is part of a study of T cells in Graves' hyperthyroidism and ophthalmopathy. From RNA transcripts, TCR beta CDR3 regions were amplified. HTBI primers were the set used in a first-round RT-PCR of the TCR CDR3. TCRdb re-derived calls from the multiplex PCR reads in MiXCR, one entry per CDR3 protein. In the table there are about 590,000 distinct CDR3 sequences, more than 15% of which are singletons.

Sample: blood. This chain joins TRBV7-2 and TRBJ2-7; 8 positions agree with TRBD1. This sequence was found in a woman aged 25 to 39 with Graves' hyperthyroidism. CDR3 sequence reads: CASSLAAGTGSYEQYF. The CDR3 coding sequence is TGTGCCAGCAGCTTAGCGGCCGGGACAGGTTCCTACGAGCAGTACTTC.